This T cell receptor (beta chain) is from a study of early T cells in non-severe SARS-CoV-2 infection. MiXCR was run by TCRdb on the 5' RACE reads, yielding one entry per CDR3 protein. The data contain about 64,000 distinct CDR3 sequences, 20% of them seen just once; the ten biggest clones take up approximately 16%. This clonotype was counted a few times. Per germline, CDR1 SEHNR and CDR2 FQNEAQ (reference sequence). This CDR3 comprises 11 residues. Trimming cost V 6 bases and J 5 bases, with 6 bases left between them. Sequencing was performed on whole blood, taken at baseline. The source is an adult who was a healthcare worker with PCR-confirmed SARS-CoV-2 infection or an uninfected control (not recorded which). V gene TRBV7-9 combines with J gene TRBJ2-3, with D hard to call. CDR3 nucleotide sequence: TGTGCCAGCAGTCCGGTAGATACGCAGTATTTT. Translated: CASSPVDTQYF.